What follows describes a single TCR beta chain. Its antigen is currently unknown. This entry comes from a study of cytotoxic CD8 clonotypes in ibrutinib-treated CLL. Whole-study context: Under twelve relapsed/refractory, some 14 treatment-naive; around 18 IGHV unmutated.

CDR1 is LGHNA, CDR2 YSLEER, per germline. The CDR3 contains 15 residues. Between the trimmed V and J ends, which lost 0 bases and 4 bases, there was a span of 12 bases. Sequencing used immunoSEQ multiplex PCR; TCRdb keeps in-frame clones, though not all of them. The sample lists 330,000 or so clones; about 64% were seen once. General study results and limits: Public clonotypes occurred uncommonly; on treatment, they contracted or remained stable. At the start, clonality exceeded age-matched healthy donors and followed circulating CD8+ T-cell counts.

This TCR came from a human donor with chronic lymphocytic leukemia. The chain uses TRBV4-3 and TRBJ1-2; D is ambiguous. The sequenced sample was PBMCs, obtained after 36 months of ibrutinib treatment. The CDR3 region has the DNA TGCGCCAGCAGCCAAGATTATACGGCCCGCTATGGCTACACCTTC. Encoded protein: CASSQDYTARYGYTF.